The 19 T cell receptor beta chains listed next were all sequenced from one sample in a study of CD8+CD57+ T cells in acquired aplastic anemia. Sequencing involved patients with CD8+CD57+ cell expansion previously shown by flow cytometry. For CDR3 and TCR beta VDJ profiling, genomic DNA was the template used. One entry per CDR3 protein results from TCRdb running MiXCR on the reads. In the table there are roughly 120,000 distinct CDR3 sequences, about 60% of which are singletons. The sequencing sample was made of sorted CD4+, CD8+, or CD8+CD57+ T cells (not recorded which) from PBMCs. The receptors here all came from a human donor with aplastic anemia.

The V gene is TRBV9, the J gene TRBJ1-3; no reliable D call. The CDR3 totals 14 residues. Germline CDR1 is SGDLS and CDR2 is YYNGEE. Trimming left V 0 bases short and J 3 bases short, with 7 bases between. The DNA of the CDR3 is TGTGCCAGCAGCGTAGGACTATTTGGAAACACCATATATTTT. This encodes CASSVGLFGNTIYF.

This sequence joins TRBV7-8 and TRBJ1-1; D unclear. This CDR3 is built from 14 residues. Trimming shortened V by 2 bases and J by 5 bases, and 12 bases separated the two germline ends. Per the germline V gene, CDR1 is SGHVS and CDR2 is FQNEAQ. Here the CDR3 reads CASSLTDRGTEAFF. In DNA, the CDR3 is TGTGCCAGCAGCTTAACGGACCGGGGAACTGAAGCTTTCTTT.

The table lists this clonotype with many counts. The genes are TRBV12-3 or TRBV12-4 and TRBJ1-1; D remains ambiguous. The CDR3 extends over 11 amino acids. Deletions cut 8 bases from V and 6 bases from J, with 10 bases between. The CDR3 coding sequence is TGTGCCAGCGTGATAGGACCTGAAGCTTTCTTT. As protein: CASVIGPEAFF.

The chain links TRBV7-2 to TRBJ1-1; no definite D call. The CDR3 has 12 amino acids. Germline V gene sequence: CDR1 SGHTA, CDR2 FQGNSA. Trimming shortened V by 2 bases and J by 11 bases, and 12 bases separated the two germline ends. CDR3 protein: CASSLIVRGAFF. The DNA of the CDR3 is TGTGCCAGCAGCTTAATCGTGAGAGGGGCTTTCTTT.

Details on this clonotype: A much larger clone differs by one base, so this may be a read error. The chain combines TRBV11-2 with TRBJ1-1, with a possible D match to TRBD1 (5 bases). The CDR3 runs 11 residues. Germline V gene data show CDR1 as SGHAT and CDR2 as FQNNGV. CDR3 in DNA: TGTGCCAGCAGCTTCAGGGATTCAGCTCTCTTT. Amino acid sequence: CASSFRDSALF. Looking up the rest from reference TRBV11-2 and TRBJ1-1 gives the full variable domain: EAGVAQSPRYKIIEKRQSVAFWCNPISGHATLYWYQQILGQGPKLLIQFQNNGVVDDSQLPKDRFSAERLKGVDSTLKIQPAKLEDSAVYLCASSFRDSALFGQGTRLTVV.

The chain employs TRBV2 and TRBJ1-6; D is uncertain. V lost 7 bases and J lost 6, with 16 bases in between. The CDR3 runs 15 residues. Germline V gives CDR1 SNHLY, CDR2 FYNNEI. CDR3 sequence (DNA): TGTGCCAGCACACCCCGGAGGGCAGGTAATTCACCCCTCCACTTT. Amino acids: CASTPRRAGNSPLHF.

CDR3 DNA: TGTGCCAGCAGCTTAGGAAGCGGGGGCCTCTACGAGCAGTACTTC. Translated, it gives CASSLGSGGLYEQYF. V gene TRBV7-2 combines with J gene TRBJ2-7; 8 bases match TRBD2. J lost 3 bases, V lost 1 base, and 5 bases had no gene match. The CDR3 is made up of 15 amino acids. CDR1 and CDR2 (germline): SGHTA, FQGNSA.

V and J are TRBV2 and TRBJ1-1; no reliable D call. The CDR3 contains 11 residues. Looked up from germline, CDR1 is SNHLY and CDR2 is FYNNEI. Trimming took 4 bases from V and 5 from J, leaving 5 bases between them. CDR3 amino acids: CASSGWTEAFF. Written as DNA, the CDR3 is TGTGCCAGCAGTGGATGGACTGAAGCTTTCTTT.

This chain connects TRBV7-8 to TRBJ2-7, with 8 bases aligning to TRBD1. CDR1 is SGHVS, CDR2 FQNEAQ, per germline. V gave up 4 bases and J gave up 3 bases; unmatched junction bases: 8. This CDR3 is 15 amino acids long. In DNA form, the CDR3 reads TGTGCCAGCAGCTCCCCGGACAGGGACCTCTACGAGCAGTACTTC. Residues: CASSSPDRDLYEQYF.

The chain recombines TRBV19 with TRBJ2-3, with D hard to call. V was clipped by 3 bases and J by 4 bases, with 11 bases between them. CDR3 length: 14 amino acids. Germline CDR1 is LNHDA and CDR2 is SQIVND (reference sequence). CDR3 amino acids: CASSIRTHPDTQYF. In DNA, the CDR3 is TGTGCCAGTAGTATCAGGACGCACCCAGATACGCAGTATTTT.

The chain links TRBV29-1 to TRBJ2-7; D ambiguous. The CDR3 runs to 11 residues. V lost 7 bases and J lost 0, with 7 bases in between. From germline, CDR1 is SQVTM and CDR2 ANQGSEA. The DNA for the CDR3 is TGCAGCGCGAGTGGCTCCTACGAGCAGTACTTC. It yields the protein CSASGSYEQYF.

The chain combines TRBV5-1 with TRBJ2-2; 7 bases line up with TRBD1. J was trimmed by 5 bases and V by 2 bases; bases with no gene match: 6. Germline CDR1 is SGHRS and CDR2 is YFSETQ. The CDR3 is made up of 15 amino acids. The CDR3 loop reads CASSLGQVSTGELFF. The CDR3 coding sequence is TGCGCCAGCAGCTTAGGACAGGTTTCTACCGGGGAGCTGTTTTTT.

Remarks on this clonotype: A much larger clonotype is one base distant, so this may be a read error. The gene calls are TRBV5-1 and TRBJ1-1, with 10 positions matching TRBD1. Germline V gene sequence: CDR1 SGHRS, CDR2 YFSETQ. Germline trimming cut 5 bases from V and 5 bases from J; bases unmatched to any gene: 9. The CDR3 sequence is 15 residues long. Here the CDR3 DNA reads TGCGCCAGCAGGCCCGGACAGGGGGGGGTTACTGAAGCTTTCTTT. This encodes CASRPGQGGVTEAFF.

This clonotype came up many times. The chain uses TRBV27 and TRBJ2-7, with D perhaps being TRBD1 or TRBD2 (5 bases each). Per germline, CDR1 MNHEY and CDR2 SMNVEV (reference sequence). Trimming took 5 bases from V and 2 from J, leaving 16 bases between them. The CDR3 sequence is 15 residues long. CDR3 sequence reads: CASSPGAELAYEQYF. The CDR3 region has the DNA TGTGCCAGCAGTCCCGGGGCGGAGTTGGCCTACGAGCAGTACTTC.

The rearrangement links TRBV11-1 to TRBJ2-3; 7 positions agree with TRBD1. Germline loops: CDR1 SGHAT, CDR2 FQDESV (reference sequence). V was pared by 5 bases and J by 3 bases, with 8 bases of the junction left unmatched. The CDR3 is 15 residues long. CDR3 sequence: CASSLQTGMTDTQYF. The CDR3 region has the DNA TGTGCCAGCAGCCTACAGACAGGGATGACAGATACGCAGTATTTT.

About this clonotype itself: Possible read error: a much larger clone is one base away. The chain combines TRBV19 with TRBJ1-5; 8 bases are shared with TRBD1. V lost 11 bases and J lost 6; bases outside the gene matches: 12. CDR1 is LNHDA, CDR2 SQIVND, per germline (reference sequence). The CDR3 runs to 14 residues. The CDR3 bases are TGTGCCGGTAACGACAGGGGATTCGGTCAGCCCCAGCATTTT. Protein product: CAGNDRGFGQPQHF. Looking up the rest from reference TRBV19 and TRBJ1-5 gives the full variable domain: DGGITQSPKYLFRKEGQNVTLSCEQNLNHDAMYWYRQDPGQGLRLIYYSQIVNDFQKGDIAEGYSVSREKKESFPLTVTSAQKNPTAFYLCAGNDRGFGQPQHFGDGTRLSIL.

The chain has TRBV7-8 and TRBJ1-5; TRBD1 is a possible D gene (6 bases). There are 15 residues in the CDR3. Germline CDR1 SGHVS, CDR2 FQNEAQ. Trimming pared 3 bases from V and 7 bases from J, leaving 16 bases between. DNA of the CDR3: TGTGCCAGCAGCTTGGGCAGGGGAACCGGACAGCCCCAGCATTTT. It encodes CASSLGRGTGQPQHF. Based on the CDR3 plus reference TRBV7-8 and TRBJ1-5, the full variable domain is GAGVSQSPRYKVAKRGQDVALRCDPISGHVSLFWYQQALGQGPEFLTYFQNEAQLDKSGLPSDRFFAERPEGSVSTLKIQRTQQEDSAVYLCASSLGRGTGQPQHFGDGTRLSIL.

This clonotype is a singleton in its sample. The J gene is TRBJ2-6, the V gene TRBV2, with 12 bases aligning to TRBD2. CDR1 is SNHLY, CDR2 FYNNEI, per germline. The CDR3 covers 16 residues. The J segment lost 3 bases and the V segment lost 6 bases, leaving 3 bases of the junction unmatched. The CDR3, as DNA: TGTGCCAGCAGGGTGACTAGCGGGAGTGGGGCCAACGTCCTGACTTTC. Protein product: CASRVTSGSGANVLTF.

In this sample, this clonotype turned up many times. The V call is TRBV24-1, the J call TRBJ1-2; tentatively, D is TRBD1 (6 bases). The CDR3 loop spans 15 amino acids. Germline CDR1 and CDR2: KGHDR and SFDVKD. Trimming took 5 bases from V and 4 from J, leaving 16 bases between them. The CDR3 sequence is CATSGQTGSGYGYTF. The CDR3 DNA sequence: TGTGCCACCAGTGGCCAAACAGGGTCTGGCTATGGCTACACCTTC.